This T cell receptor beta chain derives from a study of graft-versus-host responses after intestinal transplantation. Assay: immunoSEQ multiplex PCR; the TCRdb copy retains only in-frame clones and omits some. The sample shows about 64,000 clones, 92% of them seen only once. The receptor comes from a human patient who received an intestinal transplant, so some T cells may come from the graft donor. Sample: bone marrow, taken roughly 780 days after intestinal transplantation.

CDR3 nucleotides: TGTGCCAGCAGCTCTCTCGGGGAGCTGTTTTTT. It encodes CASSSLGELFF. The rearrangement uses TRBV11-1 and TRBJ2-2; D unclear. CDR1 SGHAT and CDR2 FQDESV come from the germline V gene (reference sequence). Deletions cut 4 bases from V and 7 bases from J, with 4 bases between. CDR3 length: 11 residues.